This TCR beta chain was recovered during a study of CD8 T cells in ankylosing spondylitis. The TCR beta libraries were generated through quantitative 5'-RACE incorporating molecular barcodes. TCRdb recomputed calls from the 5' RACE reads with MiXCR, one row per CDR3 protein. The table lists 25,000 to 35,000 distinct CDR3 sequences, less than 5.5% of them singletons, with roughly 1.8% in the top ten. Between the trimmed V and J ends, which lost 3 bases and 4 bases, there was a span of 7 bases. The CDR3 extends over 13 amino acids. Per the germline V gene, CDR1 is SGDLS and CDR2 is YYNGEE. This clonotype came up many times.

The sequencing sample was made of blood, either unsorted or a sorted T cell fraction (not recorded which). The gene calls are TRBV9 and TRBJ1-4; D not certain. This clonotype originated in a female donor with ankylosing spondylitis or in good health (not recorded which). The CDR3 loop is CASSALNNEKLFF. The CDR3 nucleotides read TGTGCCAGCAGCGCCCTAAATAATGAAAAACTGTTTTTT.